Listed below are T cell receptor beta chains from one sample, sequenced in a study of blood T cell repertoires in COVID-19. Sequencing was performed with immunoSEQ multiplex PCR; in TCRdb, only in-frame clones are kept and a portion is missing. Of about 170,000 clones in the sample, around 83% were seen once. Sequencing was done on a sample of peripheral blood. The source of these receptors is a woman in her 70s who had recovered from COVID-19. The CDR3 runs from the conserved cysteine through the conserved F or W. A D gene is named only where the DNA matches it firmly. Expanded clones are given a class, and other clones once, few, many or no size at all.

J gene: TRBJ1-2
D gene: .
clone size: .
V gene: TRBV27
CDR3 DNA: TGTGCCAGCAGTTTCAGGGCCCATGGCTACACCTTC
CDR3 protein: CASSFRAHGYTF

J gene: TRBJ1-1
D gene: .
clone size: .
V gene: TRBV6-5
CDR3 DNA: TGTGCCAGCAGTTCCCGACAGATTAACACTGAAGCTTTCTTT
CDR3 protein: CASSSRQINTEAFF

J gene: TRBJ2-2
D gene: .
clone size: .
V gene: TRBV3-1/TRBV3-2
CDR3 DNA: TGTGCCAGCAGCCACCTGGGGCGCACCGGGGAGCTGTTTTTT
CDR3 protein: CASSHLGRTGELFF

J gene: TRBJ1-2
D gene: TRBD1
clone size: .
V gene: TRBV6-5
CDR3 DNA: TGTGCCGCCGGGACAGGGGGTTGGTACTATGGCTACACCTTC
CDR3 protein: CAAGTGGWYYGYTF

J gene: TRBJ1-2
D gene: .
clone size: .
V gene: TRBV6-5
CDR3 DNA: TGTGCCAGCACCGCCGGGGGACGCCTGGGGGGCTACACCTTC
CDR3 protein: CASTAGGRLGGYTF

J gene: TRBJ1-5
D gene: .
clone size: .
V gene: TRBV9
CDR3 DNA: TGTGCCAGCAGCCTTCATGAGGAAAGGGGTAGGGATCAGCCCCAGCATTTT
CDR3 protein: CASSLHEERGRDQPQHF

J gene: TRBJ2-7
D gene: TRBD1
clone size: .
V gene: TRBV3-1/TRBV3-2
CDR3 DNA: TGTGCCAGCAGCCCCCCGGGACACAGGGGGGTCTACGAGCAGTACTTC
CDR3 protein: CASSPPGHRGVYEQYF

J gene: TRBJ1-2
D gene: .
clone size: few
V gene: TRBV19
CDR3 DNA: TGTGCCAGTAGGGCTCAGGGGATGGACTATGGCTACACCTTC
CDR3 protein: CASRAQGMDYGYTF

J gene: TRBJ1-6
D gene: .
clone size: few
V gene: TRBV5-1
CDR3 DNA: TGCGCCAGCAGCTTGGGAATAGGGGGGGGAAATTCACCCCTCCACTTT
CDR3 protein: CASSLGIGGGNSPLHF

J gene: TRBJ2-3
D gene: TRBD2
clone size: once
V gene: TRBV28
CDR3 DNA: TGTGCCAGCAGCCGCGGGACTAGCGGGAATACGCAGTATTTT
CDR3 protein: CASSRGTSGNTQYF

J gene: TRBJ1-1
D gene: TRBD1
clone size: .
V gene: TRBV11-2
CDR3 DNA: TGTGCCAGCAGCTTGGTATCCCCAGGGGGTAGTACTGAAGCTTTCTTT
CDR3 protein: CASSLVSPGGSTEAFF

J gene: TRBJ1-2
D gene: .
clone size: .
V gene: TRBV6-5
CDR3 DNA: TGTGCCAGCAGTTACTCAGACAGTTCCATTGGCTACACCTTC
CDR3 protein: CASSYSDSSIGYTF

J gene: TRBJ1-1
D gene: .
clone size: few
V gene: TRBV3-1/TRBV3-2
CDR3 DNA: TGTGCCAGCAGCCAACGCGGGGGGGTGAACACTGAAGCTTTCTTT
CDR3 protein: CASSQRGGVNTEAFF

J gene: TRBJ1-5
D gene: .
clone size: .
V gene: TRBV27
CDR3 DNA: TGTGCCAGCAGTCTAGCTGGTTTTAGCAATCAGCCCCAGCATTTT
CDR3 protein: CASSLAGFSNQPQHF

J gene: TRBJ1-5
D gene: TRBD1
clone size: .
V gene: TRBV7-8
CDR3 DNA: TGTGCCAGCAGCCGGACAGGGGGGTTAGATCAGCCCCAGCATTTT
CDR3 protein: CASSRTGGLDQPQHF

J gene: TRBJ1-1
D gene: TRBD1
clone size: .
V gene: TRBV20-1
CDR3 DNA: TGCAGTGCCAGTTTTGGGACAGCTCCTACTGAAGCTTTCTTT
CDR3 protein: CSASFGTAPTEAFF